Reported below is one T cell receptor beta chain. Its antigen is unidentified. This sample stems from a study of T cell repertoires in cytomegalovirus infection. In TCRdb, the reads were re-called with MiXCR into one record per CDR3 protein. The table shows about 71,000 distinct CDR3 sequences, with 20% to 25% occurring only once. The CDR3 length is 14 residues. Trimming left V 6 bases short and J 3 bases short, with 12 bases between. The material was CD8+ T cells from cultured PBMCs, obtained from culture after CMV antigen stimulation. The chain employs TRBV12-3 or TRBV12-4 and TRBJ1-5; the D is unclear. This TCR derives from a human donor in good health (CMV status not recorded). Some clones in this sample may be carry-over from other donors' samples. CDR3 protein: CASSPKGINQPQHF. In DNA, the CDR3 is TGTGCCAGCAGCCCCAAGGGCATCAATCAGCCCCAGCATTTT.